The T cell receptor (beta chain) described here comes from a study of cytomegalovirus exposure and HLA in healthy donors (dated 2017 in TCRdb). For the wider study: An earlier analysis of 587 of the donors reported 250 to 350 Gb of sequence data and 117 million unique TCR beta sequences obtained from some 200 million T cells. Across under 500 genotyped donors of the cohort, an average of about 200,000 unique TCR beta nucleotide sequences per donor were sequenced, and approximately 17% of those sequences were non-productive. To predict cytomegalovirus infection status, the study combined high-throughput TCR immunosequencing, statistical association of individual TCRs with disease status, and machine learning. In a later genetic analysis, genome-wide SNP genotypes for 398 of the 666 donors were used, and that subset was treated as a discovery cohort. All discovery cohort repertoires had been generated on a single sequencing platform. To decide whether each TCR beta V gene segment behaved as functional or pseudogenic, an earlier analysis of over 500 of the donors relied on high-throughput TCR beta sequencing. Of the 300 to 400 genotyped donors, approximately 82% fell in the genetic ancestry cluster associated with self-reported Caucasian donors. In the later analysis, no new phenotypic data were used to find candidate immune exposures; instead, reliance was placed on TCR beta sequences and their occurrence across donors. In a later analysis, previously published TCR beta repertoires from about 670 donors were re-analyzed and high-resolution HLA genotyping was added so that TCR occurrence patterns could be studied. Both class I and class II loci were covered by HLA typing, at four-digit resolution. The study profiled the T cell repertoires of some 610 subjects by immunosequencing and related them to cytomegalovirus serostatus. Roughly five DR-DQ haplotypes were treated as single units for association and clustering because of strong linkage in the cohort. Donor age, sex, ethnicity and CMV serostatus were collected together with the repertoire data. The number of typed donors differed by locus: roughly 620-640 for A, B, C, DRB1 and DQB1; 500 to 550 for DQA1; 606 for DPA1; and 400 to 480 for DPB1. The study aimed to test whether signatures of past pathogen exposure could be identified by cataloging public T cell receptors. Along with the roughly 670-subject first cohort, a separate validation cohort of approximately 110 different subjects was used. An early release covering about 600 HLA-typed donors comprised roughly 300 gigabases of sequencing data and approximately 85 million unique TCR sequences. What the work shows at the level of the full study, not this receptor alone: A later analysis associated roughly 17,000 TCR beta sequences with specific HLA alleles at a false discovery rate of 0.05. In a later analysis, HLA-associated TCR beta chains were found to be more clonally expanded and to have lower generation probabilities than equally common non-associated chains. The only immune exposure information available for the cohort was CMV serostatus. In a later analysis, TCR association rates were found to vary across HLA loci, with the most associated TCRs seen for DRB1 alleles and the fewest for HLA-C alleles. When HLA alleles, especially DR and DQ, strongly co-occurred, attributing TCR associations to individual alleles was difficult. Several of the top co-occurrence clusters appeared to be linked to parvovirus B19, influenza, CMV and Epstein-Barr virus, according to a later analysis. Most CMV-associated TCR beta chains appeared to be HLA-restricted in a later analysis, and the HLA associations seemed to be driven largely by CMV exposure. HLA typing was unavailable for some donors at each locus, so association tests used only the typed subset. It was suggested by the authors that the approach could potentially be generalized to other disease states and immunological phenotypes. Over 15 rarely observed V segments, including chromosome 9 orphons, were excluded from the earlier analysis of some 590 of the donors because counts were too low. In a later genetic analysis, a missense DCLRE1C variant was associated with V-gene and J-gene trimming of TCR beta chains, and the association was replicated in an independent cohort. The classifier was reported to diagnose cytomegalovirus status with high specificity and sensitivity in both the original and validation cohorts. Across donors, most TCR sequences were observed very rarely, whereas some public TCRs were present in many individuals. Presence/absence analyses assumed roughly uniform sequencing depth across donors, an assumption that may not hold. In this cohort, only TCR beta chains were sequenced, and detectable features were limited by the absence of alpha or paired-chain data. A cluster of highly shared sequence variants was judged likely to be a technical artifact of the sequencing pipeline. In the study, around 150 TCR beta chains were listed as associated with cytomegalovirus. Correlated functional status among segregating V segments might reflect linkage disequilibrium, but an unknown experimental factor could not be ruled out. In vitro tests confirmed that three of the cytomegalovirus-associated TCR beta chains recognize cytomegalovirus antigens. The 87-base-pair reads could not distinguish some IMGT-functional V segments, including TRBV6-2 and TRBV6-3, so those segments were excluded. A further reported finding was that TCR beta sequences accurately predicted the HLA-A and HLA-B alleles for most subjects in the first cohort. According to a later genetic analysis, donors in an Asian-associated ancestry cluster had fewer N-insertions in productive TCRs than the roughly 670-donor mean. An earlier analysis of roughly 570 of the donors showed that most TCR beta V segments appeared in productive rearrangements either about 87% or about 30% of the time, which broadly matched IMGT annotations.

CDR1 SNHLY and CDR2 FYNNEI were looked up in the germline V gene. At the junction V is shortened by 4 bases and J by 3 bases; bases outside the gene matches: 7. The CDR3 measures 16 amino acids from cysteine to phenylalanine. Only the CDR3 part of the read is kept: 48 bases, read in frame from the first base. The library relied on the immunoSEQ multiplex PCR assay. The multiplex PCR relied on a mix of 60 forward primers for TCR Vbeta segments and 13 reverse primers for TCR Jbeta segments. A multiplex PCR assay on genomic DNA amplified the CDR3 region of rearranged TCR beta genes. Amplified TCR beta libraries were sequenced as 87-base-pair reads on the Illumina HiSeq System. In the original analysis: A later analysis tallied roughly 78 million unique TCR beta chains across the 666 repertoires, and around 9.9 million of those chains were shared by two or more donors. Raw reads were error-corrected and collapsed into unique sequences with a nearest-neighbor algorithm that merged closely related sequences to remove PCR and sequencing errors. To assign V, D and J gene segments, CDR3 sequences were aligned to IMGT reference sequences. For a sequence to be retained, a match of at least six nucleotides to both a V gene segment and a J gene segment was required. A rearrangement counted as productive if the CDR3 had no stop codons and remained in frame with V and J, and every other rearrangement counted as non-productive. CDR3 was defined by IMGT convention, running from the second conserved V-encoded cysteine to the conserved J-encoded phenylalanine. Sequences without an unambiguous match to a single V gene segment were excluded from the earlier analysis of several hundred of the donors. In an earlier analysis of 587 of the donors, V segments were called functional above 56.7% productive rearrangements and were called segregating when the between-donor standard deviation exceeded 5%. A statistical classification framework was built to diagnose cytomegalovirus status from the catalog of TCR beta chain sequences. A later analysis assigned V and J genes by comparing TCR nucleotide sequences with IMGT/GENE-DB human TR gene sequences. In a later analysis, CDR3 sequences and most-parsimonious VDJ recombination scenarios were assigned using the TCRdist pipeline. In a later analysis, each TCR beta chain was defined by its CDR3 amino acid sequence together with its V-gene family, and reads lacking a unique V-gene family were excluded. As a way to deal with suspected cross-contamination and a sequencing artifact, a later analysis dropped 500 to 700 nucleotide sequences that were highly shared and had low generation probability. For each public chain, a later analysis derived a clonal expansion index from normalized ranks of inferred template counts within each repertoire. In a later analysis, generation probabilities were computed with a VDJ recombination model fitted to out-of-frame rearrangements, and the resulting probabilities were checked against IGoR. A later analysis scored TCR-TCR, TCR-HLA and TCR-CMV co-occurrence with hypergeometric tests, applying a repertoire-size bias correction to TCR pairs. A later analysis estimated false discovery rates by permuting HLA or CMV assignments 20 times. A later analysis grouped co-occurring TCRs with DBSCAN, adding TCRdist sequence similarity when clustering within HLA-allele-positive subsets. Repertoires with fewer than 30,000 or more than 120,000 public chains, plus five repertoires with anomalous nucleotide sharing, were excluded from co-occurrence clustering. TCRdb limited this immuneACCESS table to in-frame rearrangements with V and J called. A share of clones is missing; checked studies link under half to unresolved V genes, and the rest is unexplained. The V and J calls and clone size are taken from that table; D and trimming were inferred from the DNA. Here the sample has about 130,000 clones; about 61% occur a single time. The biggest ten clones account for under 2.5% of the sample.

This clone has only a few counts. Its target antigen remains unknown. Within one base of it there is no much larger clone, and no base qualities were kept. In total, around 600 healthy bone marrow donors made up the cohort. All cohort members were sampled while nominally healthy, although unrecorded immune exposures were likely present. The donor tested CMV seronegative and was one of the 352 seronegative cohort members. A peripheral blood sample was provided by each donor, and peripheral blood mononuclear cells were used for TCR beta sequencing. Genomic DNA extraction from the blood cell samples was performed with the Qiagen DNeasy Blood Extraction Kit.

The sequenced sample was PBMCs. This sequence originates from a middle-aged woman in good health and CMV-seronegative. The chain is encoded by TRBV2 joined to TRBJ1-1; TRBD1 matches 11 bases in the middle. CDR3 protein: CASSGGGTGGDTEAFF. The DNA sequence is TGTGCCAGCAGTGGTGGAGGGACAGGGGGGGACACTGAAGCTTTCTTT.